This is a list of T cell receptor beta chains from one sample in a study of T cell responses to AZD1222 COVID-19 vaccine. TCRdb's copy holds only in-frame clones and misses some; the assay was immunoSEQ multiplex PCR. The data show roughly 150,000 clones, approximately 88% seen once. Sequences were derived from peripheral blood, sampled on day 0 of MenACWY control vaccination. Receptor source: an adult in good health. Both conserved end residues are part of each CDR3. The D gene is left open where the match is weak. The size entry is marked missing in some rows and otherwise reads once, few, many or a size class.

J gene | D gene | clone size | V gene | CDR3 DNA | CDR3 protein
TRBJ2-1 | NA | NA | TRBV19 | TGTGCCAGTAGTAGGACATACAATGAGCAGTTCTTC | CASSRTYNEQFF
TRBJ1-2 | TRBD1 | once | TRBV19 | TGTGCCAGTAGTCCCGGGACAGGGGTGTATGGCTACACCTTC | CASSPGTGVYGYTF
TRBJ2-1 | TRBD1 | NA | TRBV13 | TGTGCCAGCAGCCACCCTAGGGGACAGAACAATGAGCAGTTCTTC | CASSHPRGQNNEQFF
TRBJ2-1 | NA | NA | TRBV5-8 | TGTGCCAGCTTCACGGGCGGTGAGCAGTTCTTC | CASFTGGEQFF
TRBJ1-6 | TRBD1 | NA | TRBV6-5 | TGTGCCAGCAGTTACGAGGGGGCTGTAACACCCCTCCACTTT | CASSYEGAVTPLHF
TRBJ1-3 | NA | few | TRBV30 | TGTGCCTGGAGTGTTTCCGCTGGAAACACCATATATTTT | CAWSVSAGNTIYF
TRBJ1-2 | TRBD1 | few | TRBV19 | TGTGCCAGTAGTAACCGACAGGGTTACTATGGCTACACCTTC | CASSNRQGYYGYTF
TRBJ1-3 | TRBD1 | NA | TRBV11-2 | TGTGCCAGCAGCCGACAGGGGGCGTCAGGAAACACCATATATTTT | CASSRQGASGNTIYF
TRBJ2-3 | NA | NA | TRBV19 | TGTGCCAGTAGTATGGGGAATGGGCACGTCGATACGCAGTATTTT | CASSMGNGHVDTQYF
TRBJ1-5 | NA | once | TRBV12-3/TRBV12-4 | TGTGCCAGCAGCCCGAACCCCAATCAGCCCCAGCATTTT | CASSPNPNQPQHF
TRBJ1-6 | TRBD1 | NA | TRBV6-5 | TGTGCCAGCAGTTACTCGGGACAGGGTTATAATTCACCCCTCCACTTT | CASSYSGQGYNSPLHF
TRBJ1-5 | NA | NA | TRBV30 | TGTGCCTCCCTAGTTCGACAGCCCCATAAGCCCCAGCATTTT | CASLVRQPHKPQHF
TRBJ2-1 | TRBD2 | NA | TRBV5-4 | TGTGCCAGCAGCTTGACCCTGCTAGCGGGAGGCAATGAGCAGTTCTTC | CASSLTLLAGGNEQFF
TRBJ1-4 | NA | NA | TRBV5-1 | TGCGCCAGCAGCTTAAGGCGTGCGGGGGAAAAACTGTTTTTT | CASSLRRAGEKLFF
TRBJ1-4 | NA | NA | TRBV7-8 | TGTGCCAGCAGCGGAGCGGGGAGGGGAATAAAACTGTTTTTT | CASSGAGRGIKLFF
TRBJ2-1 | NA | NA | TRBV28 | TGTGCCAGCAGTCTCACGGTCAATGAGCAGTTCTTC | CASSLTVNEQFF
TRBJ1-2 | TRBD1 | NA | TRBV18 | TGTGCCAGCTCACCATACAAAAAGGGACAGGGTGGCTACACCTTC | CASSPYKKGQGGYTF
TRBJ1-1 | NA | NA | TRBV14 | TGTGCCAGCAGCCCCGGGCCCTCCTTGAGGAACACTGAAGCTTTCTTT | CASSPGPSLRNTEAFF
TRBJ2-3 | TRBD2 | once | TRBV7-2 | TGTGCCAGCAGCTTAGAGGCTAGCGGGGGGCGCACAGATACGCAGTATTTT | CASSLEASGGRTDTQYF
TRBJ2-7 | TRBD2 | NA | TRBV9 | TGTGCCAGCAGCGTAGCACTAGCGGGAGGGGTCTACGAGCAGTACTTC | CASSVALAGGVYEQYF
TRBJ2-2 | NA | NA | TRBV5-1 | TGCGCCAGCAGTTCCCAGTCGAACACCGGGGAGCTGTTTTTT | CASSSQSNTGELFF
TRBJ2-7 | NA | NA | TRBV5-5 | TGTGCCAGCAGCTTGGACGACGGGCTCTACGAGCAGTACTTC | CASSLDDGLYEQYF